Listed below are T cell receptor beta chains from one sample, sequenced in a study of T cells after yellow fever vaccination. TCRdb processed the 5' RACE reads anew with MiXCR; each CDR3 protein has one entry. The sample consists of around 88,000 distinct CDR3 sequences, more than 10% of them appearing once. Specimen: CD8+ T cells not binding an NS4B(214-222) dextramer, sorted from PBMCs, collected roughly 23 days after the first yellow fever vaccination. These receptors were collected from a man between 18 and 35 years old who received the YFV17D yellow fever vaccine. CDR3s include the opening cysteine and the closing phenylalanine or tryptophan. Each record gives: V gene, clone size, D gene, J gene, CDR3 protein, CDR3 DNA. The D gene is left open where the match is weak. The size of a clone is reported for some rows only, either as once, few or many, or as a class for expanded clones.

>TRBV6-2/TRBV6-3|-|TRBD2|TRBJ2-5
CASTTSGGSNQETQYF
TGTGCCAGCACAACTAGCGGGGGATCGAACCAAGAGACCCAGTACTTC
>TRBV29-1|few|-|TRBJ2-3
CSVEDLEGTQYF
TGCAGCGTTGAAGATCTCGAGGGGACGCAGTATTTT
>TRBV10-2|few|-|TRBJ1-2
CASSEWGLGDGSTMANYGYTF
TGCGCCAGCAGTGAGTGGGGGCTCGGGGACGGATCCACAATGGCTAACTATGGCTACACCTTC
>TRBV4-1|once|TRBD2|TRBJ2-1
CASSQEIGGGPGNEQFF
TGCGCCAGCAGCCAAGAAATCGGCGGGGGGCCGGGGAATGAGCAGTTCTTC
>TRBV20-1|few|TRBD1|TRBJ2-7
CSARAAGTGAYEQYF
TGCAGTGCTAGAGCGGCCGGGACAGGGGCCTACGAGCAGTACTTC
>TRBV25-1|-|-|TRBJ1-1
CASSDRMTEAFF
TGTGCCAGCAGTGATCGTATGACTGAAGCTTTCTTT
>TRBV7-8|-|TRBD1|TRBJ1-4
CASSHRIRDSAVEKGLFF
TGTGCCAGCAGCCATAGGATCCGGGACAGCGCCGTTGAAAAAGGACTGTTTTTT
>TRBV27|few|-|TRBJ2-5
CASSLSRGGAKETQYF
TGTGCCAGCAGTTTATCGAGGGGGGGGGCGAAAGAGACCCAGTACTTC
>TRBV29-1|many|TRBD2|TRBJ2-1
CSVDGLGSYNEQFF
TGCAGCGTTGACGGACTAGGTTCCTACAATGAGCAGTTCTTC
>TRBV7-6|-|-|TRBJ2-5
CASSLALRQETQYF
TGTGCCAGCAGCTTAGCGTTACGCCAAGAGACCCAGTACTTC
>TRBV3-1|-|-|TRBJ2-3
CASSQTLTDTQYF
TGTGCCAGCAGCCAAACTCTCACAGATACGCAGTATTTT
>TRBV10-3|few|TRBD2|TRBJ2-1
CAITPLAGARDEQFF
TGTGCCATCACTCCACTAGCGGGGGCGCGGGATGAGCAGTTCTTC
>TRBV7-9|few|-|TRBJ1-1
CASSSQGLTEAFF
TGTGCCAGCAGCTCACAGGGTTTAACTGAAGCTTTCTTT
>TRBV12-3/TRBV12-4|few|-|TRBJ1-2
CASTQGQWGGYTF
TGTGCCAGCACCCAGGGTCAGTGGGGTGGCTACACCTTC
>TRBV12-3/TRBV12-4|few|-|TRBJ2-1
CASSTAATTYNEQFF
TGTGCCAGCAGTACGGCGGCAACTACCTACAATGAGCAGTTCTTC
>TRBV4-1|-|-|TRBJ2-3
CASSQDMQGWDTQYF
TGCGCCAGCAGCCAAGATATGCAGGGTTGGGATACGCAGTATTTT
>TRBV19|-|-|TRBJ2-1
CASSIGAGTYNEQFF
TGTGCCAGTAGTATCGGGGCAGGGACCTACAATGAGCAGTTCTTC
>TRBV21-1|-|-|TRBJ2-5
CASRIEETQYF
TGTGCCAGCAGAATTGAAGAGACCCAGTACTTC